What follows are 31 T cell receptor beta chains derived from one specimen sequenced in a study of PD-1 and CTLA-4 blockade in melanoma listed by TCRdb under 2021. The library was made by the immunoSEQ multiplex PCR assay. Sourced from immuneACCESS, this table was stored by TCRdb with only in-frame sequences that have V and J called. A share of the clones is absent; for the studies checked, an unresolved V gene accounts for under half, and the remainder has no known explanation. This sample lists 20,000 or so clones; about nine tenths were detected once. The ten top clones hold around 7.6% of the sample. Sample: CD8+ T cells from peripheral blood, taken before anti-PD-1 treatment. The source is a human donor with melanoma.

The gene calls are TRBV2 and TRBJ1-2; the match to TRBD1 covers 12 bases. The trim removed 4 bases at V and 4 bases at J, leaving 13 bases unmatched. Germline CDR1 reads SNHLY; CDR2 reads FYNNEI. The CDR3 runs to 18 residues. This CDR3 reads CASSVGDRGQNFAYGYTF. DNA of the CDR3: TGTGCCAGCAGTGTTGGGGACAGGGGGCAAAATTTTGCCTATGGCTACACCTTC.

The chain combines TRBV27 with TRBJ2-7; TRBD2 matches at 9 bases. The germline CDR1 and CDR2 sequences are MNHEY and SMNVEV (reference sequence). The CDR3 is made up of 15 amino acids. V was pared by 7 bases and J by 4 bases, with 11 bases of the junction left unmatched. CDR3 loop: CASTPSGGTYYEQYF. The CDR3 nucleotides are TGTGCCAGCACCCCAAGCGGGGGGACCTATTACGAGCAGTACTTC.

The genes are TRBV5-4 and TRBJ2-2; D is uncertain. Trimming shortened V by 0 bases and J by 7 bases, and 10 bases separated the two germline ends. The CDR3 runs to 14 residues. Germline V gene lookup returns CDR1 SGHNT and CDR2 YYREEE (reference sequence). DNA of the CDR3: TGTGCCAGCAGCTTGGTGTCGCTGAGCGGGGAGCTGTTTTTT. Translating it yields CASSLVSLSGELFF.

This clone was counted a few times. The gene calls are TRBV20-1 and TRBJ2-7, with D possibly being TRBD2 (5 bases). Trimming pared 6 bases from V and 3 bases from J, leaving 9 bases between. The CDR3 spans 11 residues. The V gene's germline CDR1 is DFQATT and CDR2 SNEGSKA (reference sequence). CDR3 in DNA: TGCAGTGCCACCGGGAACTACGAGCAGTACTTC. Its protein product is CSATGNYEQYF.

The chain links TRBV7-2 to TRBJ1-3, with a tentative D call TRBD1 (6 bases). CDR1 is SGHTA and CDR2 is FQGNSA in the germline V gene. The CDR3 spans 14 residues. Trimming took 5 bases from V and 4 from J, leaving 12 bases between them. The CDR3 here is CASSQTGSGNTIYF. CDR3 DNA sequence: TGTGCCAGCAGCCAAACAGGGTCCGGAAACACCATATATTTT.

The CDR3 sequence: CASSRAGDSYLNTEAFF. The CDR3 DNA reads as TGTGCCAGCAGTCGAGCAGGGGACAGTTACTTGAACACTGAAGCTTTCTTT. The rearrangement uses TRBV27 and TRBJ1-1; 7 nucleotides agree with TRBD1. The CDR3 has 17 residues. Trimming at V came to 5 bases and at J to 0 bases, leaving 12 bases not matched to a gene. In germline, CDR1 is MNHEY, CDR2 SMNVEV (reference sequence).

The chain recombines TRBV4-1 with TRBJ2-1; 11 bases match TRBD2. The CDR3 is 17 amino acids. Germline V gene data show CDR1 as MGHRA and CDR2 as YSYEKL. V was pared by 4 bases and J by 4 bases, with 9 bases of the junction left unmatched. The CDR3 loop is CASSPGGTSGTYNEQFF. The CDR3 DNA reads TGCGCCAGCAGCCCCGGCGGGACTAGCGGTACATACAATGAGCAGTTCTTC.

This chain uses TRBV7-2 with TRBJ1-2; maybe TRBD1 (6 bases). CDR3 size: 14 residues. The germline V gene encodes CDR1 SGHTA and CDR2 FQGNSA. Trimming shortened V by 1 base and J by 8 bases, and 14 bases separated the two germline ends. The CDR3 loop is CASSLEGGHSGYTF. The CDR3 nucleotides are TGTGCCAGCAGCTTAGAGGGGGGCCACTCGGGCTACACCTTC.

The chain couples TRBV12-3 or TRBV12-4 to TRBJ1-1; maybe TRBD1 (5 bases). Trimming took off 7 bases at V and 8 bases at J, with 11 bases between the two ends. CDR3 size: 11 residues. CDR3 nucleotide sequence: TGTGCCAGCACCCTAGGACAAGAAGCTTTCTTT. It translates to CASTLGQEAFF.

The V call is TRBV6-5, the J call TRBJ2-7; 9 positions agree with TRBD2. J was trimmed by 2 bases and V by 5 bases; bases with no gene match: 4. This CDR3 has 14 residues. Germline CDR1 is MNHEY and CDR2 is SVGAGI. CDR3: CASSRLAETYEQYF. The DNA of the CDR3 is TGTGCCAGCAGTCGACTAGCGGAGACCTACGAGCAGTACTTC.

This clone appeared a few times. The V call is TRBV9, the J call TRBJ1-3; D is ambiguous. The germline V gene encodes CDR1 SGDLS and CDR2 YYNGEE. With 0 bases removed from V and 4 bases from J, the gap between germline ends came to 5 bases. The CDR3 covers 13 residues. The CDR3 here is CASSVGQGNTIYF. In DNA, the CDR3 is TGTGCCAGCAGCGTAGGGCAGGGAAACACCATATATTTT.

The chain recombines TRBV6-5 with TRBJ1-5; 8 bases fit TRBD1. The ends lost 8 bases at V and 2 bases at J; junction bases unmatched: 5. The CDR3 totals 14 residues. CDR1 is MNHEY, CDR2 SVGAGI, per germline. CDR3 nucleotide sequence: TGTGCCAGCTCCGACAGGGGTGGCAATCAGCCCCAGCATTTT. As protein: CASSDRGGNQPQHF.

CDR3 DNA sequence: TGCGCCAGCAGCCCTCATCAGTTGAACAGGGGATTAACCACTGAAGCTTTCTTT. Amino acids: CASSPHQLNRGLTTEAFF. The V and J genes are TRBV23-1 and TRBJ1-1, with 7 bases identical to TRBD1. TRBV23-1 is filed as an ORF, its function uncertain. Trimming at V came to 6 bases and at J to 4 bases, leaving 20 bases not matched to a gene. The CDR3 has 18 residues.

This clone was seen a few times. The chain carries TRBV24-1 and TRBJ1-1, with D possibly matching TRBD1 (5 bases). The CDR3 is 13 amino acids. Looked up from germline, CDR1 is KGHDR and CDR2 is SFDVKD. Deletions cut 7 bases from V and 4 bases from J, with 12 bases between. This chain's CDR3 is CATRDSLGTEAFF. DNA for the CDR3: TGTGCCACCAGAGACAGTTTAGGCACTGAAGCTTTCTTT.

V usage is TRBV24-1 and J usage is TRBJ1-1, with D maybe TRBD1 (6 bases). V lost 5 bases and J lost 3, with 9 bases in between. The CDR3 runs to 13 residues. From germline, CDR1 is KGHDR and CDR2 SFDVKD. CDR3 DNA: TGTGCCACCAGTGCAGGGGCCCACACTGAAGCTTTCTTT. It yields the protein CATSAGAHTEAFF.

The chain carries TRBV4-1 and TRBJ2-5; 7 bases align to TRBD1. Looked up from germline, CDR1 is MGHRA and CDR2 is YSYEKL. V trimming: 5 bases; J trimming: 4 bases; junction bases outside the gene matches: 4. This CDR3 region has 13 residues. CDR3 residues: CASSSRGRETQYF. In nucleotides, the CDR3 is TGCGCCAGCAGCTCTAGGGGGCGAGAGACCCAGTACTTC.

This chain uses TRBV28 with TRBJ2-2, with a weak D call TRBD2 (6 bases). The V end was cut by 4 bases, the J end by 4 bases, with 13 bases between. Germline V lookup: CDR1 MDHEN, CDR2 SYDVKM. The length of the CDR3 is 15 residues. The CDR3 DNA is TGTGCCAGCAGTTCGGGGGAAAGTCTCACCGGGGAGCTGTTTTTT. This sequence encodes CASSSGESLTGELFF.

This sequence joins TRBV2 and TRBJ2-7, with 9 bases fitting TRBD1. Germline V gene data show CDR1 as SNHLY and CDR2 as FYNNEI. V dropped 2 bases and J dropped 5; count of bases not matched to a gene: 1. This CDR3 region has 13 residues. DNA of the CDR3: TGTGCCAGCAGTGAACGACAGGGGGACGAGCAGTACTTC. Translated, it gives CASSERQGDEQYF.

The chain recombines TRBV4-1 with TRBJ1-1, with D uncertain. Per the germline V gene, CDR1 is MGHRA and CDR2 is YSYEKL. The CDR3 runs 11 residues. V was shortened by 7 bases and J by 1 base, with 4 bases between the two germline ends. CDR3 nucleotides: TGCGCCAGCAACACGAACACTGAAGCTTTCTTT. Translating it yields CASNTNTEAFF.

The chain is built from TRBV12-3 or TRBV12-4 and TRBJ1-1; perhaps TRBD1 as D (6 bases). The V end lost 6 bases, the J end lost 6 bases, and 11 bases lay between the germline ends. CDR3 size: 12 residues. The CDR3 protein is CASRTGGSEAFF. The CDR3 DNA follows: TGTGCCAGCAGGACAGGAGGGTCTGAAGCTTTCTTT.

This chain uses TRBV11-2 with TRBJ1-1; TRBD1 aligns across 8 bases. Germline trimming cut 5 bases from V and 7 bases from J; bases unmatched to any gene: 9. The V gene's germline CDR1 is SGHAT and CDR2 FQNNGV. This CDR3 is built from 14 residues. The CDR3 nucleotides are TGTGCCAGCAGCAACTCAGGGGGCCCTTATGAAGCTTTCTTT. Its protein is CASSNSGGPYEAFF.

The chain employs TRBV28 and TRBJ2-3, with D tentatively TRBD1 or TRBD2 (6 bases each). The V and J ends lost 4 bases and 4 bases respectively, with 12 bases between them. Looked up from germline, CDR1 is MDHEN and CDR2 is SYDVKM. The CDR3 has 14 amino acids. The CDR3 reads CASSWGAPSDTQYF. CDR3 sequence (DNA): TGTGCCAGCAGTTGGGGGGCTCCATCAGATACGCAGTATTTT.

The rearrangement uses TRBV28 and TRBJ2-7; TRBD2 is a possible D gene (5 bases). The CDR3 is made up of 13 amino acids. With 0 bases removed from V and 4 bases from J, the gap between germline ends came to 7 bases. The V gene's germline CDR1 is MDHEN and CDR2 SYDVKM. The CDR3: CASSLWGEYEQYF. The CDR3 nucleotides read TGTGCCAGCAGTTTATGGGGAGAGTACGAGCAGTACTTC.

J is TRBJ2-3 and V is TRBV6-5; D unresolved. The CDR3 covers 11 residues. Between the trimmed V and J ends, which lost 5 bases and 4 bases, there was a span of 4 bases. From germline, CDR1 is MNHEY and CDR2 SVGAGI. CDR3 amino acids: CASSSPDTQYF. CDR3 in DNA: TGTGCCAGCAGTAGTCCAGATACGCAGTATTTT.

V usage is TRBV4-3 and J usage is TRBJ1-1; D unclear. The germline V gene encodes CDR1 LGHNA and CDR2 YSLEER. This CDR3 has 13 amino acids. V lost 1 base and J lost 4, with 7 bases in between. The CDR3 is CASSQVRGTEAFF. The CDR3 region has the DNA TGCGCCAGCAGCCAAGTACGGGGCACTGAAGCTTTCTTT.

The V call is TRBV12-3 or TRBV12-4, the J call TRBJ1-1; no firm D call. With 4 bases removed from V and 1 base from J, the gap between germline ends came to 7 bases. The CDR3 totals 13 residues. CDR3 protein: CASSSGRNTEAFF. The CDR3 bases are TGTGCCAGCAGTTCAGGCCGGAACACTGAAGCTTTCTTT.

The V and J genes are TRBV4-1 and TRBJ2-5; no clear D gene. In germline, CDR1 is MGHRA, CDR2 YSYEKL. Deletions cut 3 bases from V and 7 bases from J, with 15 bases between. There are 14 residues in the CDR3. CDR3 nucleotides: TGCGCCAGCAGCCATTATGAGGCTTCGGGGACCCAGTACTTC. The encoded protein is CASSHYEASGTQYF.

The rearrangement links TRBV28 to TRBJ2-7, with TRBD1 identical over 10 bases. The CDR3 has 15 residues. Germline V gene lookup returns CDR1 MDHEN and CDR2 SYDVKM. The V and J ends lost 6 bases and 4 bases, in that order; junction bases with no gene match: 9. The CDR3 region has the DNA TGTGCCAGCAGGACCGGGACAGGGGCTTGGTACGAGCAGTACTTC. This encodes CASRTGTGAWYEQYF.

This chain joins TRBV7-9 and TRBJ1-3; D is perhaps TRBD1 (5 bases). V was clipped by 3 bases and J by 7 bases, with 7 bases between them. The CDR3 is 12 residues long. The germline gives CDR1 SEHNR, CDR2 FQNEAQ (reference sequence). For the CDR3, the DNA is TGTGCCAGCAGCTTTGAGGGGAACACCATATATTTT. Translating it yields CASSFEGNTIYF.

The chain combines TRBV6-5 with TRBJ2-3, with D uncertain. Per germline, CDR1 MNHEY and CDR2 SVGAGI. Trimming removed 0 bases at V and 3 bases at J, with 7 bases between. The CDR3 is made up of 14 amino acids. Here the CDR3 reads CASSYSGHTDTQYF. The CDR3 DNA sequence: TGTGCCAGCAGTTACTCAGGGCATACAGATACGCAGTATTTT.

This chain connects TRBV11-2 to TRBJ2-1; unclear D gene. Per germline, CDR1 SGHAT and CDR2 FQNNGV. With 1 base removed from V and 5 bases from J, the gap between germline ends came to 9 bases. The CDR3 has 14 amino acids. The CDR3: CASSLGAKNNEQFF. For the CDR3, the DNA is TGTGCCAGCAGCTTAGGGGCCAAAAACAATGAGCAGTTCTTC.